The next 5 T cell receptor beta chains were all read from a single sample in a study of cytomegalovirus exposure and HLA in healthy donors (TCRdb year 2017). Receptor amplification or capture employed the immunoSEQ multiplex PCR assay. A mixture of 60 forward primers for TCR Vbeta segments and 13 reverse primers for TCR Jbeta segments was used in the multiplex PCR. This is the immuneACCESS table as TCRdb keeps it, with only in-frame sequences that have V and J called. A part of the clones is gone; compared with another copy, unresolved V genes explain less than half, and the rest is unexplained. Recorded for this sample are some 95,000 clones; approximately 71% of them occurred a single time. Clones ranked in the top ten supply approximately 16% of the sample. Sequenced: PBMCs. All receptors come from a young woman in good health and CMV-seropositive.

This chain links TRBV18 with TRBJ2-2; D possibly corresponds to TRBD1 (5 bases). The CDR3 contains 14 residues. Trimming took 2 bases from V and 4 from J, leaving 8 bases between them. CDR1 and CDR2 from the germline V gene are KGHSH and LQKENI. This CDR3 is CASSPSGPTGELFF. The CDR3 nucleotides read TGTGCCAGCTCACCATCAGGGCCCACCGGGGAGCTGTTTTTT.

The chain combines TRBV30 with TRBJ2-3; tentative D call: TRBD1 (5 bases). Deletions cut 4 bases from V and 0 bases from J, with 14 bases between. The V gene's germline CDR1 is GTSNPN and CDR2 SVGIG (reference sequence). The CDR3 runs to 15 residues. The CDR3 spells CAWTQGDTSTDTQYF. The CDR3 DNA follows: TGTGCCTGGACCCAGGGTGACACTAGCACAGATACGCAGTATTTT. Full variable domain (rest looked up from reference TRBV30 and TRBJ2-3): SQTIHQWPATLVQPVGSPLSLECTVEGTSNPNLYWYRQAAGRGLQLLFYSVGIGQISSEVPQNLSASRPQDRQFILSSKKLLLSDSGFYLCAWTQGDTSTDTQYFGPGTRLTVL.

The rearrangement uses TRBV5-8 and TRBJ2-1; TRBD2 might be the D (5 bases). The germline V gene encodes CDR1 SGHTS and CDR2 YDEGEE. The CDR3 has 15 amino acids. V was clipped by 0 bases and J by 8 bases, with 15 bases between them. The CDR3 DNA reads TGTGCCAGCAGCTTGGGTGGTAGCGCGCGACATGAGCAGTTCTTC. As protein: CASSLGGSARHEQFF.

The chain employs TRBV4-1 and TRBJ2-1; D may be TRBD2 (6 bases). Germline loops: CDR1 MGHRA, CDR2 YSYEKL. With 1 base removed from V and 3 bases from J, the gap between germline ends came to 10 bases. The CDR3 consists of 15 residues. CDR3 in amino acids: CASSQGMGGYNEQFF. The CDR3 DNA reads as TGCGCCAGCAGCCAAGGCATGGGGGGCTACAATGAGCAGTTCTTC.

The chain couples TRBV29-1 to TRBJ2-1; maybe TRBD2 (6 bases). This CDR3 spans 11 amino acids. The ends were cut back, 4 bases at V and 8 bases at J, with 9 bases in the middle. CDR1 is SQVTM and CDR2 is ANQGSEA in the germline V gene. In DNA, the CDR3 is TGCAGCGTTGTGGGAGGAGATGAGCAGTTCTTC. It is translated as CSVVGGDEQFF.